This T cell receptor (beta chain) was sequenced in a study of T cell repertoires in cytomegalovirus infection (dated by TCRdb to between 2018 and 2021). Context from the whole study: Alongside well-studied HLA-B-restricted epitopes, the peptide stimulations were aimed at recently identified HLA-C-restricted CMV epitopes, whose presentation resists viral immunomodulation. The HLA type of each donor mattered for the analysis, because public TCR beta signatures pointed to carriage of CMV infection along with the matching HLA type.

What the work shows at the level of the full study, not this receptor alone: Carriers of CMV infection plus the relevant HLA type were discriminated by the cumulative frequency of public TCR beta family members in the study cohort and in an independent approximately 350-donor cohort. In the ex vivo response, HLA-C-restricted CMV-specific TCR beta clonotypes were dominant, and in two of eight donors the single most frequent clonotype came from this HLA-C-restricted group.

This clonotype was seen a few times. Its antigen target is currently unknown. No qualities accompany the bases; no much larger clone lies one base away. V drops 0 bases and J drops 7 bases, leaving 8 bases in between. The CDR3, cysteine through phenylalanine, is 13 amino acids long. The retained sequence is limited to the CDR3, 39 bases, with the frame set at the first base. This specimen's treatment or condition label, interpreted: in vitro stimulation with specific CMV peptide epitopes to enrich CMV-specific T cells. For sequencing, an Illumina HiSeq 1500 was employed. The public reads were quality trimmed at Q25 with fastp and then assembled into clones with MiXCR by TCRdb, keeping productive beta chains. Each entry is one CDR3 protein sequence, shown with its most common DNA and genes. Recorded for this sample are hundreds of thousands of distinct CDR3 sequences; around 35% of them occurred a single time. The ten top clones hold about 18% of the sample.

The sequence links TRBV12-3 or TRBV12-4 to TRBJ2-3; the D gene identity is not certain. This clonotype was sampled from a human donor in good health (CMV status not recorded). Some clones in this sample may be carry-over from other donors' samples. This material consisted of cultured PBMCs, taken from culture after CMV antigen stimulation. The nucleotides are TGTGCCAGCAGTTTAGCCCGAAGCTATACGCAGTATTTT. Its protein is CASSLARSYTQYF.